These 15 T cell receptor beta chains were all obtained from the same sample, sequenced in a study of blood T cell repertoires in COVID-19 (dated by TCRdb to 2019 to 2021). The receptor library was made with the immunoSEQ multiplex PCR assay. In TCRdb, the immuneACCESS table is reduced to in-frame sequences with V and J assigned. These tables do not hold every clone; where another copy was compared, an unresolved V gene accounts for under half, and the others remain unexplained. The sample contains around 400,000 clones, around 87% of them found a single time. The top ten clonotypes cover about 2% of the sample. Sequenced: peripheral blood. Source of these receptors: a woman in her sixties with COVID-19, enrolled during active disease.

This chain connects TRBV24-1 to TRBJ1-4, with D possibly being TRBD1 (5 bases). Germline CDR1 KGHDR, CDR2 SFDVKD. V lost 8 bases and J lost 3, with 18 bases in between. There are 16 residues in the CDR3. This chain's CDR3 is CATTEGRGISNEKLFF. Written as DNA, the CDR3 is TGTGCCACCACCGAGGGTCGGGGGATATCTAATGAAAAACTGTTTTTT.

The chain joins TRBV7-9 to TRBJ2-5; 10 positions match TRBD1. Losses at the gene ends were 4 bases for V and 2 bases for J; bases not matched to a gene: 1. The CDR3 is made up of 14 amino acids. Germline V gene data show CDR1 as SEHNR and CDR2 as FQNEAQ (reference sequence). The CDR3 DNA follows: TGTGCCAGCAGCTGGGGACAGGGGCAAGAGACCCAGTACTTC. Protein sequence: CASSWGQGQETQYF.

This clone appeared a few times. The chain is built from TRBV19 and TRBJ2-2, with TRBD2 matching over 11 bases. CDR3 length: 15 residues. The V gene end was trimmed by 6 bases and the J gene end by 4 bases; junction bases not matched to a gene: 4. Germline CDR1 LNHDA, CDR2 SQIVND (reference sequence). The CDR3 spells CASRGLAVGTGELFF. The CDR3 nucleotides read TGTGCCAGTAGGGGACTAGCGGTAGGCACCGGGGAGCTGTTTTTT.

The J gene is TRBJ2-7, the V gene TRBV11-2; a weak D match, TRBD2 (6 bases). In germline, CDR1 is SGHAT, CDR2 FQNNGV. The CDR3 is made up of 14 amino acids. Deletions cut 6 bases from V and 0 bases from J, with 12 bases between. CDR3 loop: CASRYRDFSYEQYF. Written as DNA, the CDR3 is TGTGCCAGCAGGTACCGGGACTTCTCCTACGAGCAGTACTTC.

The chain is built from TRBV3-1 (or the pseudogene TRBV3-2) and TRBJ1-1; 8 bases line up with TRBD1. The CDR3 has 19 residues. Germline values: CDR1 LGHDT, CDR2 YNNKEL (reference sequence). J gave up 1 base and V 0 bases, and 13 bases lay outside the gene matches. In DNA, the CDR3 is TGTGCCAGCAGCCAAGAAGGTTCCGCCAGGGGGCGGCCGAACACTGAAGCTTTCTTT. Its protein product is CASSQEGSARGRPNTEAFF.

This clone was seen a few times. This chain uses TRBV7-9 with TRBJ1-1; the D gene is possibly TRBD1 (5 bases). CDR1 is SEHNR and CDR2 is FQNEAQ in the germline V gene (reference sequence). The V gene lost 1 base and the J gene lost 10 bases, with 10 bases spanning the gap. The CDR3 sequence is 12 residues long. CDR3 nucleotide sequence: TGTGCCAGCAGCTTAGGACAGTCGGTAGCTTTCTTT. Its translation is CASSLGQSVAFF.

The chain has TRBV27 and TRBJ2-1; possible D gene TRBD1, 5 bases. This CDR3 spans 11 amino acids. Germline V CDR1 and CDR2: MNHEY, SMNVEV (reference sequence). The V end was cut by 6 bases, the J end by 10 bases, with 10 bases between. CDR3: CASSPGKEQFF. The CDR3 DNA sequence: TGTGCCAGCAGCCCAGGGAAAGAGCAGTTCTTC.

This rearrangement joins TRBV20-1 to TRBJ2-1; TRBD2 might be the D (5 bases). This CDR3 is 14 amino acids long. Trimming removed 3 bases at V and 0 bases at J, with 9 bases between. Per the germline V gene, CDR1 is DFQATT and CDR2 is SNEGSKA (reference sequence). For the CDR3, the DNA is TGCAGTGCTAGTACGACTAACTCCTACAATGAGCAGTTCTTC. This translates into CSASTTNSYNEQFF.

This chain joins TRBV7-9 and TRBJ1-3; D call uncertain. V was cut by 1 base and J by 4 bases, with 8 bases left in between. Per germline, CDR1 SEHNR and CDR2 FQNEAQ (reference sequence). The CDR3 spans 14 residues. The CDR3 is CASSLVTRGNTIYF. DNA of the CDR3: TGTGCCAGCAGCTTAGTCACACGCGGAAACACCATATATTTT.

The chain employs TRBV19 and TRBJ1-5; 11 bases match TRBD1. Germline lookup yields CDR1 LNHDA and CDR2 SQIVND (reference sequence). Losses at the gene ends were 5 bases for V and 5 bases for J; bases not matched to a gene: 5. The CDR3 runs 15 residues. The CDR3 spells CASSRWTGGDQPQHF. CDR3 DNA sequence: TGTGCCAGTAGTCGGTGGACAGGGGGCGATCAGCCCCAGCATTTT.

This sequence joins TRBV6-6 and TRBJ1-6, with 8 bases that match TRBD1. The CDR3 is 20 amino acids. Germline V gene lookup returns CDR1 MNHNY and CDR2 SVGAGI (reference sequence). V trimming: 5 bases; J trimming: 0 bases; junction bases outside the gene matches: 15. The CDR3 coding sequence is TGTGCCAGCAGTCCCGAATTCGTTGGACAGGGTAGCTCCTATAATTCACCCCTCCACTTT. Amino acids: CASSPEFVGQGSSYNSPLHF.

This clone was detected a few times. The rearrangement uses TRBV3-1 (or the pseudogene TRBV3-2) and TRBJ1-2, with D maybe TRBD1 (5 bases). The V gene's germline CDR1 is LGHDT and CDR2 YNNKEL (reference sequence). With 4 bases removed from V and 5 bases from J, the gap between germline ends came to 8 bases. CDR3 size: 12 residues. In nucleotides, the CDR3 is TGTGCCAGCAGCCGTGACAGTTATGGCTACACCTTC. Amino acid sequence: CASSRDSYGYTF.

This chain joins TRBV11-1 and TRBJ2-2, with 7 bases that match TRBD1. CDR3 length: 15 residues. J lost 6 bases, V lost 1 base, and 5 bases had no gene match. Germline assignment: CDR1 SGHAT and CDR2 FQDESV (reference sequence). The CDR3 bases are TGTGCCAGCAGCTTAGAGGGGGCTGTCGCCGGGGAGCTGTTTTTT. It translates to CASSLEGAVAGELFF.

The chain uses TRBV27 and TRBJ1-5, with a tentative D call TRBD1 (5 bases). The CDR3 loop spans 16 amino acids. The germline V gene encodes CDR1 MNHEY and CDR2 SMNVEV (reference sequence). Trimming took off 0 bases at V and 5 bases at J, with 14 bases between the two ends. The CDR3: CASSLSSRVGDQPQHF. The CDR3, as DNA: TGTGCCAGCAGTTTATCCTCCAGGGTAGGGGATCAGCCCCAGCATTTT.

J is TRBJ2-5 and V is TRBV12-3 or TRBV12-4; no reliable D call. This CDR3 comprises 13 residues. Trimming took off 3 bases at V and 2 bases at J, with 7 bases between the two ends. Here the CDR3 DNA reads TGTGCCAGCAGTTTCACTAATCAAGAGACCCAGTACTTC. It yields the protein CASSFTNQETQYF.